This T cell receptor (beta chain) originates from a study of blood T cell repertoires in COVID-19. The CDR3 spans 13 residues. Trimming shortened V by 4 bases and J by 4 bases, and 10 bases separated the two germline ends. The germline gives CDR1 SGHNT, CDR2 YENEEA. The study drew participants aged about 18 to 95 years from around 24 US areas. The repertoire was sequenced with immunoSEQ multiplex PCR; TCRdb's copy has only in-frame clones and lacks some. The sample contains approximately 220,000 clones, around 82% of which appear only once. The V and J genes are TRBV11-3 and TRBJ1-1; possible D gene TRBD1, 6 bases. This clonotype was sampled from a woman in her 50s who had been exposed to COVID-19. Source material: PBMCs or T cells enriched from blood (not recorded which). The CDR3 sequence is CASSSQQGTEAFF. The CDR3 nucleotides read TGTGCCAGCAGCTCACAACAGGGCACTGAAGCTTTCTTT.